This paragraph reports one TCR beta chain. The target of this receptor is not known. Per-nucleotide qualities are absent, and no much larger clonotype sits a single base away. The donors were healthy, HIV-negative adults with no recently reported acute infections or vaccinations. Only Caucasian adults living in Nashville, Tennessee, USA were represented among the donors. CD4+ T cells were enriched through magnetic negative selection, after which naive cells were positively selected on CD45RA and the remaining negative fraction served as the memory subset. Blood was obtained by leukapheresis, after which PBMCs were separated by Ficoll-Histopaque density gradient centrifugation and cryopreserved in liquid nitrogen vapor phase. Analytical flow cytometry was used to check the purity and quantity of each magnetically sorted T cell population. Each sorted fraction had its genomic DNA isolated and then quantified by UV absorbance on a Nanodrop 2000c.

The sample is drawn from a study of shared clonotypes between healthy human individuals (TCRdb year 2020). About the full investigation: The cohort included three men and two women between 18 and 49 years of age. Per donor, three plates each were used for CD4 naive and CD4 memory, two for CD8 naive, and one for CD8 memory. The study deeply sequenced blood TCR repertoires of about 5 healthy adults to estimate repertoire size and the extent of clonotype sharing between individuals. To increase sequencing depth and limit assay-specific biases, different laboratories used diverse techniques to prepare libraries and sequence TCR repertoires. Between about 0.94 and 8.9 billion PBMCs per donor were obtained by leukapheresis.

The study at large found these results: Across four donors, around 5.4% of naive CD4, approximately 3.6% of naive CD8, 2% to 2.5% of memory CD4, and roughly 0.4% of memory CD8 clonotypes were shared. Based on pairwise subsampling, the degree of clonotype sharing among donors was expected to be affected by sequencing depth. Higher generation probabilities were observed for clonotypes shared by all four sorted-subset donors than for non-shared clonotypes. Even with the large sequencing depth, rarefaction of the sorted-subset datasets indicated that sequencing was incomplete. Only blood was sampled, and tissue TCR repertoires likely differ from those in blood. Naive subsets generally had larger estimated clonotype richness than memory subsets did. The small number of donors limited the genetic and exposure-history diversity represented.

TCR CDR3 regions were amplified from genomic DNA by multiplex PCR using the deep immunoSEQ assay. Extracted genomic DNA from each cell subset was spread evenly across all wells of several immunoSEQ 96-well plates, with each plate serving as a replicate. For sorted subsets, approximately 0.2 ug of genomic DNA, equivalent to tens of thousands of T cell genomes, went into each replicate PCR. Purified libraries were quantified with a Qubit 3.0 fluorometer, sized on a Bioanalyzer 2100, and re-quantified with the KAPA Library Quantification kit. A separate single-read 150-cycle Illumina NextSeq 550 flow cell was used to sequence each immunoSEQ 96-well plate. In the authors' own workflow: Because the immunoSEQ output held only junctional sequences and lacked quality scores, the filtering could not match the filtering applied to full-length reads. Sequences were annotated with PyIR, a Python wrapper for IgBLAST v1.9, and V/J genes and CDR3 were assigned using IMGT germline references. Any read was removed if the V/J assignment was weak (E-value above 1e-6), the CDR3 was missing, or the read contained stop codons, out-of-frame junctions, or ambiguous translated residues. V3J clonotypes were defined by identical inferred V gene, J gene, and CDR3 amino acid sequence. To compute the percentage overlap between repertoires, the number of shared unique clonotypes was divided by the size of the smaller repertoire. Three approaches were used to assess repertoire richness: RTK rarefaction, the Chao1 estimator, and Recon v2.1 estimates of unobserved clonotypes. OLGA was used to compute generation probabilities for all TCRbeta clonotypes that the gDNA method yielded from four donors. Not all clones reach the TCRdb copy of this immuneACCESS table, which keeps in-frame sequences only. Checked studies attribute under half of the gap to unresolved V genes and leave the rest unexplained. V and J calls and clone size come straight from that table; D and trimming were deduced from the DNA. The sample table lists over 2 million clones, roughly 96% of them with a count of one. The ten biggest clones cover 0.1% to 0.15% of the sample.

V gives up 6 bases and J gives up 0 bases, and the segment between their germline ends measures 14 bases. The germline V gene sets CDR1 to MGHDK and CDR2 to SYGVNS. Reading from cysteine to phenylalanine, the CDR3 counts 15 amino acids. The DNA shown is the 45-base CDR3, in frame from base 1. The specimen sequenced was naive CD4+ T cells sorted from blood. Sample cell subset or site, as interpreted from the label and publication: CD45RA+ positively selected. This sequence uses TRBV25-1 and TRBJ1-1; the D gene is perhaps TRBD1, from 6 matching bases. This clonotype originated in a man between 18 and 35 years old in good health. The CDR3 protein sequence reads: CASRNGQTMNTEAFF. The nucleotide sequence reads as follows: TGTGCCAGCAGGAACGGACAGACCATGAACACTGAAGCTTTCTTT.